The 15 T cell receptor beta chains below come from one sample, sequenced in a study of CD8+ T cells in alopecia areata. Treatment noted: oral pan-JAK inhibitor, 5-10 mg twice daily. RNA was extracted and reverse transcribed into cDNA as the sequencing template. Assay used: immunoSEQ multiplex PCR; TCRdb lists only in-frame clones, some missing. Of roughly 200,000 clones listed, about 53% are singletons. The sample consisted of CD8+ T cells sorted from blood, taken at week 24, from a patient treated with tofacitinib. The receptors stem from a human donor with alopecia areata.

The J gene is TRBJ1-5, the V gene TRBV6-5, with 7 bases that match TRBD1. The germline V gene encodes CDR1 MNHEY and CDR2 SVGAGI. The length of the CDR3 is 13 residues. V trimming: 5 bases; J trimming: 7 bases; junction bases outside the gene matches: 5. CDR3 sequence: CASSPRQGQPQHF. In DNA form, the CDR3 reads TGTGCCAGCAGTCCGAGACAGGGACAGCCCCAGCATTTT.

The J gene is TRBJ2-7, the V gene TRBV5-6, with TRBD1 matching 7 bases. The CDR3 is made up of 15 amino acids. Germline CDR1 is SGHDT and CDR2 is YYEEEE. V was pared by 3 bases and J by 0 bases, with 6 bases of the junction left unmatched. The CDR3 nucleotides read TGTGCCAGCAGCTCTGACAGGGTGGGCTCCTACGAGCAGTACTTC. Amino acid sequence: CASSSDRVGSYEQYF.

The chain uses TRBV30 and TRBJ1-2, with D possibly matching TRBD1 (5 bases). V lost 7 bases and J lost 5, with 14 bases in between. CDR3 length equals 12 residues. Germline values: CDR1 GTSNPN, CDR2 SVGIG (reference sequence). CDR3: CAFAGTEYGYTF. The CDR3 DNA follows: TGTGCCTTCGCCGGGACTGAATATGGCTACACCTTC.

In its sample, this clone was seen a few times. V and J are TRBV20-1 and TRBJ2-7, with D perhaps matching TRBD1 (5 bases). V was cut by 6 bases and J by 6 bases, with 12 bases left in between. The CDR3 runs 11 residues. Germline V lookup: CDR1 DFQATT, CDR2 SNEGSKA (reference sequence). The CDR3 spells CSARWGGEQYF. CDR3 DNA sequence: TGCAGTGCCCGTTGGGGCGGCGAGCAGTACTTC.

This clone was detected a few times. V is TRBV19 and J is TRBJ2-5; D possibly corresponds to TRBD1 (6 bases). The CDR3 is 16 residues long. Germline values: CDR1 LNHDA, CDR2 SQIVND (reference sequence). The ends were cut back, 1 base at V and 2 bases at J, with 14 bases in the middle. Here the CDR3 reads CASSIGIQGRQETQYF. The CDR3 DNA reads TGTGCCAGTAGTATAGGTATCCAGGGGCGACAAGAGACCCAGTACTTC.

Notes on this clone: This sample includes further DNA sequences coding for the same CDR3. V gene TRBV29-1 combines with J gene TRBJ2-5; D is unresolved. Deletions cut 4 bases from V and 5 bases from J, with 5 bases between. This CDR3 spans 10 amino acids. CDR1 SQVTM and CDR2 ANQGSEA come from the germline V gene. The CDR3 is CSVVGETQYF. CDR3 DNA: TGCAGCGTTGTGGGGGAGACCCAGTACTTC.

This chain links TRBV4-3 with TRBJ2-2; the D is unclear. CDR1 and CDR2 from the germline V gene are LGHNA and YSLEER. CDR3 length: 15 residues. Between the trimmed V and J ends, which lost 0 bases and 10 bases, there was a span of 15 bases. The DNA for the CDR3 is TGCGCCAGCAGCCAAGATCGGTATAGCCTGGTGGAGCTGTTTTTT. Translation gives CASSQDRYSLVELFF.

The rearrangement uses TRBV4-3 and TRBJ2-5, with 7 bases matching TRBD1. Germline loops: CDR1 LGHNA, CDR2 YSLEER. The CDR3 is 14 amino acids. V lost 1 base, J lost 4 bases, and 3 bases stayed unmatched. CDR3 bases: TGCGCCAGCAGCCAAGCGACAGGGCCAGAGACCCAGTACTTC. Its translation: CASSQATGPETQYF.

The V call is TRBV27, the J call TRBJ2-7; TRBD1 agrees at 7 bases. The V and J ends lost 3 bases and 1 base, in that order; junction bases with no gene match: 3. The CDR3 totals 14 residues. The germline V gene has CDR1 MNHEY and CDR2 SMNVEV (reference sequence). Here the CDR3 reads CASSLLQGSYEQYF. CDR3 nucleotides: TGTGCCAGCAGTTTGTTACAGGGGTCCTACGAGCAGTACTTC.

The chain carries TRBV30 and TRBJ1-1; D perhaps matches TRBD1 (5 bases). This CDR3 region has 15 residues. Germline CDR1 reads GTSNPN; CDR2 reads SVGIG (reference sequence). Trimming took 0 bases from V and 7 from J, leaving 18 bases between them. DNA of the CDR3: TGTGCCTGGAGTGTATCTCAGGGTTGGGCGAATGAAGCTTTCTTT. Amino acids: CAWSVSQGWANEAFF.

DNA for the CDR3: TGTGCCAGCAGAAAGAACTCTGGAAACACCATATATTTT. Amino acids: CASRKNSGNTIYF. The V call is TRBV9, the J call TRBJ1-3; D is ambiguous. The ends were cut back, 5 bases at V and 0 bases at J, with 6 bases in the middle. CDR1 is SGDLS, CDR2 YYNGEE, per germline. The CDR3 totals 13 residues.

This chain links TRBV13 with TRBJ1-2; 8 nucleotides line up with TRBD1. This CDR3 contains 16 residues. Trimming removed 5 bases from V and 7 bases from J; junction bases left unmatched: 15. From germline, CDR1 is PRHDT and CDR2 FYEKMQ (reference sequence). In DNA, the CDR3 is TGTGCCAGCAGCACCCACCTCGGACAGGGTCAGGCTGGCTACACCTTC. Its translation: CASSTHLGQGQAGYTF. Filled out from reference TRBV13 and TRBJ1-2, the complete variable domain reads AAGVIQSPRHLIKEKRETATLKCYPIPRHDTVYWYQQGPGQDPQFLISFYEKMQSDKGSIPDRFSAQQFSDYHSELNMSSLELGDSALYFCASSTHLGQGQAGYTFGSGTRLTVV.

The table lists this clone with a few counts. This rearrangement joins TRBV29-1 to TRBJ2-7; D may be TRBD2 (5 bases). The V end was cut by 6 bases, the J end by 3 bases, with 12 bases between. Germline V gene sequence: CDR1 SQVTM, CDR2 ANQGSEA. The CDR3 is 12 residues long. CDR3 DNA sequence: TGCAGCGTGGGAGACGGAAACTACGAGCAGTACTTC. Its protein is CSVGDGNYEQYF.

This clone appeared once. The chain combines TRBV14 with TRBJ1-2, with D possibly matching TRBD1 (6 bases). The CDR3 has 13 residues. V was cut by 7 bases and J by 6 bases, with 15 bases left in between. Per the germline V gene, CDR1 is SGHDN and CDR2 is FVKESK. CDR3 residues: CASTRGGAHGYTF. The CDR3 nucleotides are TGTGCCAGCACCCGAGGGGGGGCGCATGGCTACACCTTC.

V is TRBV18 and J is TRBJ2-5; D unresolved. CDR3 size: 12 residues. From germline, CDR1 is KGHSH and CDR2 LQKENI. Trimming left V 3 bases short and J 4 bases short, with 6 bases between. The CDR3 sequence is CASSPYAETQYF. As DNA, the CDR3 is TGTGCCAGCTCACCTTACGCAGAGACCCAGTACTTC.